The 18 T cell receptor beta chains given below trace back to one sample, sequenced in a study of blood T cell repertoires in COVID-19. TCRdb keeps only in-frame clones here, not all; method: immunoSEQ multiplex PCR. The sample carries around 250,000 clones, about 83% recorded once. Sequenced: peripheral blood. The receptors originated from a man older than 75 with acute or convalescent COVID-19.

This chain connects TRBV27 to TRBJ2-6; D ambiguous. Germline CDR1 and CDR2: MNHEY and SMNVEV (reference sequence). V was cut by 4 bases and J by 0 bases, with 10 bases left in between. The CDR3 is 16 amino acids. CDR3 region: CASSSPPSSGANVLTF. The CDR3 DNA is TGTGCCAGCAGTTCCCCACCTAGCTCTGGGGCCAACGTCCTGACTTTC. Based on the CDR3 plus reference TRBV27 and TRBJ2-6, the full variable domain is EAQVTQNPRYLITVTGKKLTVTCSQNMNHEYMSWYRQDPGLGLRQIYYSMNVEVTDKGDVPEGYKVSRKEKRNFPLILESPSPNQTSLYFCASSSPPSSGANVLTFGAGSRLTVL.

The chain uses TRBV28 and TRBJ2-2, with TRBD1 matching 9 bases. Trimming removed 5 bases from V and 4 bases from J; junction bases left unmatched: 17. The CDR3 sequence is 19 residues long. The germline gives CDR1 MDHEN, CDR2 SYDVKM. The DNA of the CDR3 is TGTGCCAGCAGTCGCTCAGTTCACTACAGGGGGCAGGGCACCGGGGAGCTGTTTTTT. Translation gives CASSRSVHYRGQGTGELFF.

This clone occurred a few times. V is TRBV10-3 and J is TRBJ2-2; 8 positions match TRBD2. Germline V gene lookup returns CDR1 ENHRY and CDR2 SYGVKD. This CDR3 region has 15 residues. V was pared by 2 bases and J by 7 bases, with 6 bases of the junction left unmatched. CDR3 sequence reads: CAISESGSKIGELFF. The DNA of the CDR3 is TGTGCCATCAGTGAGAGCGGGAGTAAAATCGGGGAGCTGTTTTTT.

This chain connects TRBV18 to TRBJ1-1; possibly TRBD1 for D (5 bases). CDR1 and CDR2 from the germline V gene are KGHSH and LQKENI. The CDR3 contains 15 residues. V lost 6 bases to trimming and J lost 1 base, with 15 bases between them. The CDR3 nucleotides read TGTGCCAGCTCCCCCAGACAGTTACAGAACACTGAAGCTTTCTTT. This encodes CASSPRQLQNTEAFF.

The chain employs TRBV10-3 and TRBJ2-3, with a tentative D call TRBD2 (6 bases). This CDR3 is built from 15 residues. Trimming took off 0 bases at V and 3 bases at J, with 10 bases between the two ends. Germline V lookup: CDR1 ENHRY, CDR2 SYGVKD. The CDR3 is CAISESGGFTDTQYF. The CDR3 DNA follows: TGTGCCATCAGTGAGTCGGGGGGTTTTACAGATACGCAGTATTTT.

The chain links TRBV28 to TRBJ1-5, with 10 bases that match TRBD1. The CDR3 has 15 amino acids. In germline, CDR1 is MDHEN, CDR2 SYDVKM. The J segment lost 4 bases and the V segment lost 2 bases, leaving 2 bases of the junction unmatched. The CDR3 DNA reads TGTGCCAGCAGTTTAGCGGGACAGGGGAATCAGCCCCAGCATTTT. Translated: CASSLAGQGNQPQHF.

This chain links TRBV6-2 or TRBV6-3 with TRBJ2-7; 14 bases agree with TRBD2. The CDR3 runs to 16 residues. Per the germline V gene, CDR1 is MNHEY and CDR2 is SVGEGT. V gave up 0 bases and J gave up 2 bases; unmatched junction bases: 0. The CDR3 nucleotides are TGTGCCAGCAGTTACTCGGGACTAGCGGGAGCCTACGAGCAGTACTTC. Residues: CASSYSGLAGAYEQYF.

This sequence joins TRBV18 and TRBJ2-3; D ambiguous. Germline assignment: CDR1 KGHSH and CDR2 LQKENI. V lost 2 bases and J lost 1, with 13 bases in between. The CDR3 is 16 residues long. The CDR3 is CASSPSSDPGTDTQYF. The CDR3 coding sequence is TGTGCCAGCTCACCATCGTCCGATCCAGGCACAGATACGCAGTATTTT.

This clone was seen only once. The chain combines TRBV24-1 with TRBJ1-6; no reliable D call. The CDR3 totals 13 residues. CDR1 and CDR2 (germline): KGHDR, SFDVKD. V lost 6 bases and J 5 bases, leaving 7 bases between the germline ends. The CDR3 sequence is CATSLADNSPLHF. CDR3 DNA: TGTGCCACCAGTTTGGCGGATAATTCACCCCTCCACTTT.

The chain links TRBV27 to TRBJ2-7, with a tentative D call TRBD1 (6 bases). Germline-derived CDR1 and CDR2 are MNHEY and SMNVEV (reference sequence). Deletions cut 6 bases from V and 1 base from J, with 7 bases between. The CDR3 is 12 residues long. CDR3: CASSRGSYEQYF. The CDR3 DNA reads TGTGCCAGCAGCAGGGGTTCCTACGAGCAGTACTTC.

This clone was found once. The chain is built from TRBV6-2 or TRBV6-3 and TRBJ1-2; D perhaps matches TRBD1 (6 bases). CDR1 is MNHEY and CDR2 is SVGEGT in the germline V gene. V lost 4 bases and J 8 bases, leaving 14 bases between the germline ends. CDR3 length: 13 amino acids. CDR3 sequence: CASSLQGSQGYTF. CDR3 nucleotides: TGTGCCAGCAGTTTACAGGGAAGCCAAGGCTACACCTTC.

The chain links TRBV3-1 (or the pseudogene TRBV3-2) to TRBJ1-2; D gene uncertain. V was clipped by 1 base and J by 4 bases, with 7 bases between them. The germline V gene encodes CDR1 LGHDT and CDR2 YNNKEL (reference sequence). The CDR3 extends over 13 amino acids. The CDR3 nucleotides read TGTGCCAGCAGCCAAGGGGCGTCCTATGGCTACACCTTC. This gives the protein CASSQGASYGYTF.

The V call is TRBV19, the J call TRBJ2-5; 9 bases map to TRBD1. The V and J ends lost 4 bases and 7 bases, in that order; junction bases with no gene match: 13. Germline V gives CDR1 LNHDA, CDR2 SQIVND (reference sequence). The CDR3 has 16 residues. CDR3 DNA: TGTGCCAGTAGTACTTCCGGGACAGGGTTGTCTGGGACCCAGTACTTC. It codes for CASSTSGTGLSGTQYF.

The genes are TRBV2 and TRBJ2-7; D unresolved. This CDR3 comprises 13 residues. Germline values: CDR1 SNHLY, CDR2 FYNNEI. V gave up 2 bases and J gave up 7 bases, with 12 bases separating them. Here the CDR3 DNA reads TGTGCCAGCAGTGAACGGTGGAGTGGGGAGCAGTACTTC. Translated: CASSERWSGEQYF.

The chain joins TRBV15 to TRBJ2-4, with 10 bases fitting TRBD1. Germline loops: CDR1 LNHNV, CDR2 YYDKDF (reference sequence). The length of the CDR3 is 14 residues. V dropped 3 bases and J dropped 8; count of bases not matched to a gene: 4. CDR3 sequence reads: CATSSRQGADIQYF. The CDR3 DNA reads as TGTGCCACCAGCAGCAGACAGGGGGCGGACATTCAGTACTTC.

The rearrangement uses TRBV7-9 and TRBJ2-3; possibly TRBD2 for D (6 bases). V shed 2 bases and J shed 1 base, with 13 bases lying between them. The CDR3 is made up of 16 amino acids. CDR1 is SEHNR, CDR2 FQNEAQ, per germline (reference sequence). CDR3 sequence: CASSLTGGLRTDTQYF. DNA for the CDR3: TGTGCCAGCAGCTTAACAGGAGGGCTACGCACAGATACGCAGTATTTT.

As concerns this clone: Other DNA sequences in the same sample also yield this CDR3. V usage is TRBV5-1 and J usage is TRBJ2-7; D not resolved. Trimming removed 0 bases at V and 4 bases at J, with 5 bases between. Germline V CDR1 and CDR2: SGHRS, YFSETQ. This CDR3 spans 12 amino acids. The DNA of the CDR3 is TGCGCCAGCAGCTTGGACGGGTACGAGCAGTACTTC. As protein: CASSLDGYEQYF.

This chain uses TRBV27 with TRBJ2-7, with D possibly matching TRBD1 (6 bases). The CDR3 totals 16 residues. CDR1 and CDR2 (germline): MNHEY, SMNVEV (reference sequence). Trimming stripped 1 base from V and 6 bases from J, with 19 bases between. The CDR3 loop is CASSLYGTPNGVEQYF. CDR3 bases: TGTGCCAGCAGTTTATACGGGACACCCAATGGAGTCGAGCAGTACTTC.